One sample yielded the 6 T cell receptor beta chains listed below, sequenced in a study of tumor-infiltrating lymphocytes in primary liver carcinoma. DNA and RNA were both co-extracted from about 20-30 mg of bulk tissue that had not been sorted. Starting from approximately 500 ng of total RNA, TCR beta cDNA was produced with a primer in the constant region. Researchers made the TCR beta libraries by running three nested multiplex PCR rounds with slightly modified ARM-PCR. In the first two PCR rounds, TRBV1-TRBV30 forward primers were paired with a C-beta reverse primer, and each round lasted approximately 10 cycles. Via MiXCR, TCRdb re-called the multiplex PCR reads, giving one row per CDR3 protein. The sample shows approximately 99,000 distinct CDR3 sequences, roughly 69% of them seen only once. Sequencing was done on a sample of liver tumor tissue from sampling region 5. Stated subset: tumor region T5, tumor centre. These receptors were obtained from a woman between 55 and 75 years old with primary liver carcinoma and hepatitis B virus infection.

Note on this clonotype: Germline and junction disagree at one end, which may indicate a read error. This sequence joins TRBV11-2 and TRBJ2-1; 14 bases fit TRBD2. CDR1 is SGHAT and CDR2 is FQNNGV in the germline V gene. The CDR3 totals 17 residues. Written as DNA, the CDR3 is TGTGCCAGCAGCAGGAGACTAGCGGGAGGGCCGGGTAATGAGCTGTTCTTC. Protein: CASSRRLAGGPGNELFF.

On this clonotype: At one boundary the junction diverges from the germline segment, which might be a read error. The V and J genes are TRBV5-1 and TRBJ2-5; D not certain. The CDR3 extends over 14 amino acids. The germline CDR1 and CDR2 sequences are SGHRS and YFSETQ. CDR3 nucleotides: TGCGCCACCAGCTTTGTAGAACTACAAGAGACCCAGTACTTC. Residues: CATSFVELQETQYF.

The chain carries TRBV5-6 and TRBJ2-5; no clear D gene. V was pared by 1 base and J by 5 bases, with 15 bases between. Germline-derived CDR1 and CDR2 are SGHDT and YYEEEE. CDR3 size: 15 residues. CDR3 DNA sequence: TGTGCCAGCAGCTTGTGTACGGTGGGGTTTGAGACCCAGTACTTC. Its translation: CASSLCTVGFETQYF.

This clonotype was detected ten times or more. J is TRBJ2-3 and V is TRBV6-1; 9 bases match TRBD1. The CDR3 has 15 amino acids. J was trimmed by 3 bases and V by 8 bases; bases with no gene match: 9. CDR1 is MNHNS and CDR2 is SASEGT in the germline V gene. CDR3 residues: CASLLTGGATDTQYF. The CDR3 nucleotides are TGTGCCAGCCTACTCACAGGGGGCGCAACAGATACGCAGTATTTT.

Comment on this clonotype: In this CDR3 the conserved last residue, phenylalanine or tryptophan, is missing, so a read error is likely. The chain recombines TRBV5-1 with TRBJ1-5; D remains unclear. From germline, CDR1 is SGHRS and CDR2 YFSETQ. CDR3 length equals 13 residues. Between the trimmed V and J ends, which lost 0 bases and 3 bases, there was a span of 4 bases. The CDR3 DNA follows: TGCGCCAGCAGCTTGGGGGCCAATCAGCCCCAGCATATT. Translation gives CASSLGANQPQHI.

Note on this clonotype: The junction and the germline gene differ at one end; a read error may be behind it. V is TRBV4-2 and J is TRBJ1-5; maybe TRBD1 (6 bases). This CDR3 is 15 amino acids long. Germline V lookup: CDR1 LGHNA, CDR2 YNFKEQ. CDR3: CGSSQVKGGFLPQHF. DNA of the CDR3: TGTGGCAGCAGCCAAGTAAAGGGGGGGTTTCTGCCCCAGCATTTT.